The 28 T cell receptor beta chains listed next were all sequenced from one sample in a study of blood T cells in healthy people across ages (dated by TCRdb to about 2015). The library came from 5' RACE. TCRdb names Illumina HiSeq 2500 as the instrument used. A second 7 to 11 cycle PCR used a sample-barcoded 5' primer and a J-beta primer mix. TCRdb reran the public reads through fastp at Q25 and MiXCR, keeping productive beta chains. Identical CDR3 protein sequences are pooled into one entry, listed with their most common genes and DNA. The sample table lists over 1,300,000 distinct CDR3 sequences, 45% to 70% of them with a count of one. The ten largest make up about 6.3% of the sample. Material for sequencing was blood. The receptors shown here come from a man aged 18-30 years in good health.

This clonotype has just one count. The gene calls are TRBV6-1 and TRBJ1-5; D is possibly TRBD1 (6 bases). V was pared by 8 bases and J by 10 bases, with 18 bases between. This CDR3 region has 13 residues. Germline lookup yields CDR1 MNHNS and CDR2 SASEGT. The CDR3 nucleotides are TGTGCCAGCGGCGATGGGACACTCGGCCCCCAGCATTTT. Amino acids: CASGDGTLGPQHF.

The CDR3 loop is CASSYSSVPSWETQYF. The CDR3 bases are TGTGCCAGCAGTTACTCGTCGGTCCCGTCTTGGGAGACCCAGTACTTC. The rearrangement links TRBV6-5 to TRBJ2-5; D gene unclear. Germline lookup yields CDR1 MNHEY and CDR2 SVGAGI. This CDR3 is 16 amino acids long. The ends were cut back, 0 bases at V and 5 bases at J, with 16 bases in the middle.

This clonotype was counted a few times. The rearrangement joins TRBV27 to TRBJ2-5, with a possible D match to TRBD2 (5 bases). V lost 2 bases to trimming and J lost 5 bases, with 15 bases between them. Looked up from germline, CDR1 is MNHEY and CDR2 is SMNVEV (reference sequence). CDR3 length equals 15 residues. CDR3 nucleotides: TGTGCCAGCAGTTTAGGCGGGTGGGGTGGGGAGACCCAGTACTTC. It yields the protein CASSLGGWGGETQYF.

In this sample, this clonotype turned up a few times. The genes are TRBV7-2 and TRBJ2-4; maybe TRBD2 (5 bases). The J call may be incorrect, as the DNA end agrees better with TRBJ2-7. The CDR3 contains 14 residues. Germline lookup yields CDR1 SGHTA and CDR2 FQGNSA. The CDR3 sequence is CASSLGFRDYEQYF. The CDR3 nucleotides are TGTGCCAGCAGCTTAGGCTTTCGGGATTACGAGCAGTACTTC.

The CDR3 bases are TGTGCCAGCAGTTCCGTACAGGGAATGAACACTGAAGCTTTCTTT. This gives the protein CASSSVQGMNTEAFF. The rearrangement joins TRBV6-5 to TRBJ1-1, with D tentatively TRBD1 (6 bases). CDR3 size: 15 residues. The V and J ends lost 4 bases and 0 bases respectively, with 12 bases between them. CDR1 and CDR2 from the germline V gene are MNHEY and SVGAGI.

The CDR3 loop is CASSYRLGKETQYF. The CDR3 DNA reads TGCGCCAGCAGCTACAGACTAGGCAAAGAGACCCAGTACTTC. The chain has TRBV5-1 and TRBJ2-7, with D perhaps matching TRBD2 (6 bases). The last part of the DNA fits TRBJ2-5 better; the J call may be wrong. The CDR3 sequence is 14 residues long. Germline V CDR1 and CDR2: SGHRS, YFSETQ.

This chain connects TRBV4-1 to TRBJ1-2, with no clear D. Germline CDR1 reads MGHRA; CDR2 reads YSYEKL. This CDR3 spans 14 amino acids. Trimming stripped 0 bases from V and 4 bases from J, with 9 bases between. The CDR3 is CASSQEDGTYGYTF. The CDR3, as DNA: TGCGCCAGCAGCCAAGAGGACGGCACCTATGGCTACACCTTC.

On this clonotype: Relative to the germline gene, one junction end is altered; a read error may explain this. This sequence joins TRBV12-3 or TRBV12-4 and TRBJ2-5, with D maybe TRBD1 (6 bases). The CDR3 is 13 residues long. CDR3 amino acids: CAGSFPQGREQYF. CDR3 in DNA: TGTGCCGGCAGTTTTCCCCAGGGGAGAGAGCAGTACTTC.

This clonotype came up once. This chain connects TRBV6-5 to TRBJ2-5; D remains ambiguous. CDR3 length equals 15 residues. Germline V lookup: CDR1 MNHEY, CDR2 SVGAGI. Trimming removed 4 bases at V and 5 bases at J, with 17 bases between. CDR3 bases: TGTGCCAGCAGTTTCGTCCCGCAAGCGTACGAGACCCAGTACTTC. It is translated as CASSFVPQAYETQYF.

This chain uses TRBV20-1 with TRBJ2-4, with TRBD2 matching 11 bases. The J call is in doubt because the DNA end fits TRBJ2-7 better. Germline V lookup: CDR1 DFQATT, CDR2 SNEGSKA (reference sequence). The CDR3 spans 13 residues. CDR3 residues: CSARPGLADEQYF. In DNA, the CDR3 is TGCAGCGCTCGTCCGGGACTAGCGGACGAGCAGTACTTC.

The genes are TRBV4-1 and TRBJ1-1, with D possibly being TRBD1 (6 bases). This CDR3 region has 15 residues. V was pared by 1 base and J by 7 bases, with 16 bases between. Germline V lookup: CDR1 MGHRA, CDR2 YSYEKL. CDR3 in DNA: TGCGCCAGCAGCCAAGGGGGTAGCGGGGGCAATGAAGCTTTCTTT. It translates to CASSQGGSGGNEAFF.

The count of this clonotype is one. The rearrangement joins TRBV20-1 to TRBJ2-3, with 7 bases that match TRBD2. CDR3 length equals 15 residues. From germline, CDR1 is DFQATT and CDR2 SNEGSKA (reference sequence). Unmatched junction bases numbered 10, after V lost 5 bases and J lost 2 bases. CDR3 region: CSARSFRGVTDTQYF. Here the CDR3 DNA reads TGCAGTGCTCGATCCTTCCGGGGGGTCACAGATACGCAGTATTTT.

This chain joins TRBV9 and TRBJ2-7, with D possibly being TRBD1 (6 bases). Germline CDR1 is SGDLS and CDR2 is YYNGEE. The CDR3 runs to 14 residues. Trimming left V 4 bases short and J 5 bases short, with 16 bases between. For the CDR3, the DNA is TGTGCCAGCAGCATCAGTACAGGGTCCAACGAGCAGTACTTC. It specifies CASSISTGSNEQYF.

This clonotype was seen only a few times. The CDR3 DNA follows: TGCGCCAGCAGCCAAGCGACTAGCGGGGGGACAGATACGCAGTATTTT. It yields the protein CASSQATSGGTDTQYF. The rearrangement links TRBV4-3 to TRBJ2-3; 13 nucleotides align to TRBD2. Germline lookup yields CDR1 LGHNA and CDR2 YSLEER. The V and J ends lost 1 base and 3 bases, in that order; junction bases with no gene match: 1. The CDR3 spans 16 residues.

This CDR3 is CASSYRPRDQTFNEQYF. Here the CDR3 DNA reads TGTGCCAGCAGTTACCGACCCCGGGACCAAACATTCAACGAGCAGTACTTC. The chain recombines TRBV6-5 with TRBJ2-4; D is perhaps TRBD1 or TRBD2 (5 bases each). The end of the DNA aligns better with TRBJ2-7, so the J call may be wrong. Germline values: CDR1 MNHEY, CDR2 SVGAGI. The CDR3 spans 17 residues.

Comments on this clonotype: This sequence may be a read error, since a much larger clone differs from it by one base. The chain has TRBV2 and TRBJ2-5; 7 nucleotides match TRBD2. V shed 11 bases and J 11 bases; nucleotides not matched to a gene: 17. Germline V gene sequence: CDR1 SNHLY, CDR2 FYNNEI. The CDR3 runs 13 residues. This CDR3 reads CAGAGGTHNEQYF. The DNA for the CDR3 is TGTGCCGGCGCCGGGGGGACTCACAATGAGCAGTACTTC.

This chain joins TRBV11-2 and TRBJ1-2; tentative D call: TRBD1 (5 bases). V gave up 5 bases and J gave up 1 base, with 8 bases separating them. Germline CDR1 SGHAT, CDR2 FQNNGV. This CDR3 is 13 amino acids long. The CDR3 region is CASSRGINYGYTF. The CDR3 nucleotides read TGTGCCAGCAGCCGGGGGATTAACTATGGCTACACCTTC. The full variable domain, with the rest looked up from reference TRBV11-2 and TRBJ1-2, is EAGVAQSPRYKIIEKRQSVAFWCNPISGHATLYWYQQILGQGPKLLIQFQNNGVVDDSQLPKDRFSAERLKGVDSTLKIQPAKLEDSAVYLCASSRGINYGYTFGSGTRLTVV.

This clonotype was counted a few times. V and J are TRBV29-1 and TRBJ1-1; D might be TRBD1 (5 bases). From germline, CDR1 is SQVTM and CDR2 ANQGSEA. V was cut by 4 bases and J by 1 base, with 10 bases left in between. The CDR3 sequence is 13 residues long. DNA for the CDR3: TGCAGCGTTGGACCGACAGAGAACACTGAAGCTTTCTTT. Translated: CSVGPTENTEAFF. Based on the CDR3 plus reference TRBV29-1 and TRBJ1-1, the full variable domain is SAVISQKPSRDICQRGTSLTIQCQVDSQVTMMFWYRQQPGQSLTLIATANQGSEATYESGFVIDKFPISRPNLTFSTLTVSNMSPEDSSIYLCSVGPTENTEAFFGQGTRLTVV.

This clonotype was counted between two and nine times. This chain uses TRBV29-1 with TRBJ2-4, with TRBD1 identical over 9 bases. The junction had 8 bases not matched to a gene; V was cut back by 6 bases and J by 8 bases. Looked up from germline, CDR1 is SQVTM and CDR2 is ANQGSEA. The length of the CDR3 is 13 residues. CDR3: CSVGEDRGDIQYF. As DNA, the CDR3 is TGCAGCGTCGGTGAGGACAGGGGTGACATTCAGTACTTC.

The chain couples TRBV12-3 or TRBV12-4 to TRBJ1-6, with 9 positions matching TRBD1. Trimming cost V 5 bases and J 6 bases; bases outside gene matches: 8. This CDR3 is 16 amino acids long. The CDR3 DNA is TGTGCCAGCAGTCTCAACAGGGACAGGGCTAATTCACCCCTCCACTTT. It translates to CASSLNRDRANSPLHF.

The chain recombines TRBV7-9 with TRBJ2-4; D is possibly TRBD1 (5 bases). The tail of the sequence fits TRBJ2-7 better, so the J call may be wrong. CDR3 length: 16 amino acids. Per germline, CDR1 SEHNR and CDR2 FQNEAQ (reference sequence). The CDR3 DNA sequence: TGTGCCAGCGGGGCCTTCAGAACTTCCCGAAACTACGAGCAGTACTTC. Its protein is CASGAFRTSRNYEQYF.

V and J are TRBV6-5 and TRBJ1-1, with D perhaps TRBD1 (6 bases). Deletions cut 6 bases from V and 6 bases from J, with 14 bases between. The CDR3 totals 13 residues. Germline assignment: CDR1 MNHEY and CDR2 SVGAGI. As DNA, the CDR3 is TGTGCCAGCAGCACCGGGACACAAGCTGAAGCTTTCTTT. This gives the protein CASSTGTQAEAFF.

The V call is TRBV7-2, the J call TRBJ2-5; 9 nucleotides match TRBD1. The V gene end was trimmed by 11 bases and the J gene end by 4 bases; junction bases not matched to a gene: 8. CDR1 is SGHTA and CDR2 is FQGNSA in the germline V gene. CDR3 size: 13 residues. CDR3 amino acids: CAGGRTGAETQYF. In DNA, the CDR3 is TGTGCCGGGGGGAGGACAGGGGCAGAGACCCAGTACTTC.

The chain recombines TRBV10-3 with TRBJ2-2, with D possibly being TRBD1 or TRBD2 (6 bases each). Germline-derived CDR1 and CDR2 are ENHRY and SYGVKD. The length of the CDR3 is 14 residues. Trimming removed 7 bases from V and 1 base from J, with 10 bases in between. The CDR3 DNA sequence: TGTGCCATCAAGGGGGGTCAGAACACCGGGGAGCTGTTTTTT. This gives the protein CAIKGGQNTGELFF.

This chain joins TRBV20-1 and TRBJ2-5, with D tentatively TRBD2 (6 bases). Trimming shortened V by 0 bases and J by 11 bases, and 28 bases separated the two germline ends. Per the germline V gene, CDR1 is DFQATT and CDR2 is SNEGSKA (reference sequence). CDR3 length: 17 residues. The CDR3 DNA follows: TGCAGTGCTAGAGATCGGATTAGCGGCCGCTACCAAGGGGAGCAGTACTTC. Protein: CSARDRISGRYQGEQYF.

The chain employs TRBV4-1 and TRBJ2-7; possible D gene TRBD1, 6 bases. CDR1 MGHRA and CDR2 YSYEKL come from the germline V gene. CDR3 length equals 14 residues. V was pared by 4 bases and J by 6 bases, with 16 bases between. CDR3: CASSPGAAGSEQYF. The DNA of the CDR3 is TGCGCCAGCAGCCCAGGGGCCGCAGGGAGCGAGCAGTACTTC.

This clonotype was observed many times. The CDR3 reads CASSDWDRGSDTQYF. In DNA, the CDR3 is TGTGCCAGCAGTGATTGGGACAGAGGTTCAGATACGCAGTATTTT. This chain connects TRBV6-6 to TRBJ2-3; 7 bases map to TRBD1. The CDR3 sequence is 15 residues long. Trimming cost V 5 bases and J 4 bases; bases outside gene matches: 9. Per germline, CDR1 MNHNY and CDR2 SVGAGI (reference sequence).

CDR3 sequence: CASSVGGRTGSNGYTF. CDR3 in DNA: TGTGCCAGCAGTGTTGGGGGTAGGACAGGGAGTAATGGCTACACCTTC. V usage is TRBV6-1 and J usage is TRBJ1-2; 8 bases line up with TRBD1. With 4 bases clipped from V and 6 bases from J, the junction kept 13 bases outside the gene matches. Germline values: CDR1 MNHNS, CDR2 SASEGT. The CDR3 has 16 residues.